This TCR beta chain appears in the sequencing data of a study of human T cells and chemical hapten exposure. Study-wide background: Throughout a study of about 6 months, patients underwent weekly scalp administration of diphenylcyclopropenone doses. The study patch tested 0.01% DPC on the upper back and read results at 6 days.

Time point defined: patch test 1, 2 weeks after DPC sensitization. Specified treatment: therapeutic diphenylcyclopropenone sensitization with weekly scalp DPC. TCRdb called the RACE reads again in MiXCR, with one record for every CDR3 protein. The sample has approximately 340,000 distinct CDR3 sequences, around 6.9% seen once. The germline CDR1 and CDR2 sequences are SQVTM and ANQGSEA. The V gene lost 3 bases and the J gene lost 0 bases, with 8 bases spanning the gap. The CDR3 spans 13 residues. Whole-study results and caveats: Expanded TCRs showed more large CDR3 clusters than pre-sensitization or healthy control sets.

For this clonotype: Its antigen is not identified.

This receptor was taken from a woman between 18 and 29 years old with alopecia areata. Some clones in this sample may be carry-over from other donors' samples. This material consisted of whole blood, taken in connection with sensitization to the hapten diphenylcyclopropenone (DPC). This sequence joins TRBV29-1 and TRBJ1-1; D not certain. The CDR3 region is CSVENRMNTEAFF. The DNA of the CDR3 is TGCAGCGTTGAGAACAGAATGAACACTGAAGCTTTCTTT.